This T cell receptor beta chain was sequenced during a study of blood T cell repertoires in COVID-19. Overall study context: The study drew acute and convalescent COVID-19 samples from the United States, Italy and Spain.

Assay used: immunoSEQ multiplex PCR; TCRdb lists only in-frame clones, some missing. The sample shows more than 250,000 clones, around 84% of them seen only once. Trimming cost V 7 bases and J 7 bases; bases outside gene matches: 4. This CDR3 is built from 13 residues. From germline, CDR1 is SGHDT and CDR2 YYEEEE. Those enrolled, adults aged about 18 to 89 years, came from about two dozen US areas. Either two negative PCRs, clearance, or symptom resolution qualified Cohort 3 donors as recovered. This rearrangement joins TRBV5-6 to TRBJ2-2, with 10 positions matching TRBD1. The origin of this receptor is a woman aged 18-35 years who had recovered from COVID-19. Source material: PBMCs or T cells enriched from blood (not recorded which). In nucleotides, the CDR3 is TGTGCCAGCTTCCGGGACAGGGGCGGGGAGCTGTTTTTT. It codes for CASFRDRGGELFF.